These 5 T cell receptor beta chains originate from one sample sequenced in a study of shared clonotypes between healthy human individuals. Profiling relied on immunoSEQ multiplex PCR, and the TCRdb table lists in-frame clones only, not all of them. The repertoire consists of 200,000 to 250,000 clones, with 50% to 80% occurring once and the leading ten covering over 8.5%. The sample consisted of memory CD4+ T cells sorted from blood. Described subset: CD45RA-negative fraction. The source of these receptors is a man aged 30 to 39 in good health.

CDR3 DNA sequence: TGTGCCAGCAGCTTAGTTCTAGACGGAGGTACGCAGTATTTT. It is translated as CASSLVLDGGTQYF. V and J are TRBV7-9 and TRBJ2-3, with D possibly being TRBD2 (5 bases). The CDR3 sequence is 14 residues long. Germline CDR1 is SEHNR and CDR2 is FQNEAQ (reference sequence). Between the trimmed V and J ends, which lost 1 base and 8 bases, there was a span of 13 bases.

The chain has TRBV30 and TRBJ1-2; TRBD1 aligns across 8 bases. This CDR3 has 13 residues. Germline trimming cut 5 bases from V and 2 bases from J; bases unmatched to any gene: 4. Germline CDR1 and CDR2: GTSNPN and SVGIG (reference sequence). CDR3 loop: CAWVDRGNYGYTF. The CDR3 DNA sequence: TGTGCCTGGGTCGACAGGGGAAACTATGGCTACACCTTC.

This clone appeared once. The rearrangement links TRBV11-3 to TRBJ2-1; 15 positions agree with TRBD2. CDR1 and CDR2 from the germline V gene are SGHNT and YENEEA. Trimming cost V 5 bases and J 6 bases; bases outside gene matches: 14. CDR3 length: 19 residues. CDR3: CASSPTGLAGGPNINEQFF. CDR3 nucleotide sequence: TGTGCCAGCAGCCCTACAGGACTAGCGGGAGGGCCGAATATCAATGAGCAGTTCTTC.

The chain uses TRBV5-5 and TRBJ1-2; weak D call: TRBD1 (6 bases). The V and J ends lost 2 bases and 9 bases respectively, with 23 bases between them. Germline CDR1 SGHKS, CDR2 YYEKEE (reference sequence). The CDR3 has 16 residues. This chain's CDR3 is CASSFTLQGTSASYTF. CDR3 nucleotides: TGTGCCAGCAGCTTTACTTTGCAGGGGACGTCGGCAAGCTACACCTTC. Combining the CDR3 with reference TRBV5-5 and TRBJ1-2 gives the whole variable domain DAGVTQSPTHLIKTRGQQVTLRCSPISGHKSVSWYQQVLGQGPQFIFQYYEKEERGRGNFPDRFSARQFPNYSSELNVNALLLGDSALYLCASSFTLQGTSASYTFGSGTRLTVV.

The chain combines TRBV5-4 with TRBJ1-1; D not certain. Trimming removed 5 bases from V and 4 bases from J, with 18 bases in between. The CDR3 totals 15 residues. Germline V gives CDR1 SGHNT, CDR2 YYREEE (reference sequence). CDR3 loop: CASRNRAGRITEAFF. The CDR3 region has the DNA TGTGCCAGCAGGAACCGTGCGGGGAGGATCACTGAAGCTTTCTTT.